These 5 T cell receptor beta chains came from one sample sequenced in a study of T cells in Graves' hyperthyroidism and ophthalmopathy. TCR beta CDR3 regions were amplified from RNA transcripts. A set of HTBI primers served as the primers for a first-round RT-PCR of the TCR CDR3. TCRdb reprocessed the multiplex PCR reads via MiXCR and lists one record per CDR3 protein. The sample has under 300,000 distinct CDR3 sequences, roughly 20% seen once; the top ten hold about 60%. The source material was blood. These receptors originate from a man aged 30 to 45 with Graves' ophthalmopathy.

In this sample, this clonotype turned up a few times. The rearrangement links TRBV2 to TRBJ1-6; no reliable D call. The CDR3 runs 13 residues. The germline V gene has CDR1 SNHLY and CDR2 FYNNEI. The V gene lost 10 bases and the J gene lost 3 bases, with 10 bases spanning the gap. The CDR3 DNA sequence: TGTGCCACCGGACCTGGCTATAATTCACCCCTCCACTTT. Residues: CATGPGYNSPLHF.

The chain joins TRBV29-1 to TRBJ1-2, with 7 bases lining up with TRBD1. V was pared by 6 bases and J by 2 bases, with 0 bases of the junction left unmatched. This CDR3 comprises 11 residues. CDR1 and CDR2 (germline): SQVTM, ANQGSEA. DNA of the CDR3: TGCAGCGTACAGGGGAACTATGGCTACACCTTC. Protein product: CSVQGNYGYTF.

The chain carries TRBV28 and TRBJ2-6; no reliable D call. There are 14 residues in the CDR3. The V end lost 9 bases, the J end lost 1 base, and 10 bases lay between the germline ends. The germline V gene has CDR1 MDHEN and CDR2 SYDVKM. The chain's CDR3 is CASSSLSGANVLTF. CDR3 nucleotides: TGTGCCAGTTCGAGTCTGTCTGGGGCCAACGTCCTGACTTTC.

This clonotype has at least ten counts. The chain is built from TRBV11-2 and TRBJ2-7; perhaps TRBD2 as D (7 bases). Trimming took 2 bases from V and 2 from J, leaving 10 bases between them. CDR3 length equals 14 residues. Per germline, CDR1 SGHAT and CDR2 FQNNGV. The CDR3 nucleotides read TGTGCCAGCAGCTTATGGGGGGGGCCCTACGAGCAGTACTTC. It specifies CASSLWGGPYEQYF.

The CDR3 nucleotides read TGTGCCAGCAGTTCGGGTGTTGAGCAGTTCTTC. Its protein is CASSSGVEQFF. V gene TRBV28 combines with J gene TRBJ2-1; no clear D gene. The CDR3 totals 11 residues. V was cut by 4 bases and J by 9 bases, with 7 bases left in between. Germline CDR1 reads MDHEN; CDR2 reads SYDVKM.